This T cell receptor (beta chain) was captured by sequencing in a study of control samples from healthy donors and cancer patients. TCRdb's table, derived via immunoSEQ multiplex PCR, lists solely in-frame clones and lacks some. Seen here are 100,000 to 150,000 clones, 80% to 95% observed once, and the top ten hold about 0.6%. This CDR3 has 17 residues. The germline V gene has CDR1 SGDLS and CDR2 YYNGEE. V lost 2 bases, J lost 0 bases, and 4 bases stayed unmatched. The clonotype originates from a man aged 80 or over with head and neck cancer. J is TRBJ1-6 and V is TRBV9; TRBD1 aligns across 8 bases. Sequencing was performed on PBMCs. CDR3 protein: CASSVGTGGSYNSPLHF. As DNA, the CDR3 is TGTGCCAGCAGCGTCGGAACAGGGGGCTCCTATAATTCACCCCTCCACTTT.